This T cell receptor beta chain was retrieved from a study of Ad26.COV2.S vaccination and SARS-CoV-2 variants. CDR1 SGHRS and CDR2 YFSETQ come from the germline V gene. The ends were cut back, 6 bases at V and 3 bases at J, with 13 bases in the middle. This CDR3 is built from 13 residues. Repertoires were generated with immunoSEQ multiplex PCR, while TCRdb's copy carries only in-frame clones and drops some. The table lists 510,000 or so clones, about 83% of them singletons. This sample's treatment: approximately 18 received Ad26.COV2.S at low or high dose, single or two shots; about 5 received placebo; per-sample allocation not given. The samples were gathered on day 63 after the first injection of vaccine or placebo.

The source material was peripheral blood, sampled in a trial of Ad26.COV2.S vaccine versus placebo. The chain links TRBV5-1 to TRBJ2-7, with D hard to call. The receptor's source is a person aged 18-65 years who received the Ad26.COV2.S COVID-19 vaccine or a placebo. The CDR3 loop reads CASTSPGIYEQYF. CDR3 sequence (DNA): TGCGCCAGCACAAGTCCAGGCATCTACGAGCAGTACTTC. The whole variable domain, filled in from reference TRBV5-1 and TRBJ2-7, reads KAGVTQTPRYLIKTRGQQVTLSCSPISGHRSVSWYQQTPGQGLQFLFEYFSETQRNKGNFPGRFSGRQFSNSRSEMNVSTLELGDSALYLCASTSPGIYEQYFGPGTRLTVT.